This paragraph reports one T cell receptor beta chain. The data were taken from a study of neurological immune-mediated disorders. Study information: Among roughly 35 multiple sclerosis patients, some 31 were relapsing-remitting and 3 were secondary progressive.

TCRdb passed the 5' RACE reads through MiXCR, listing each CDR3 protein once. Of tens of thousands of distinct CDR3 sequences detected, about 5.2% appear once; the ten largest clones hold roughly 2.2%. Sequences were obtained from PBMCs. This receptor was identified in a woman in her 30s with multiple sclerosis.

CDR3 DNA sequence: TGCGCCAGCAGTGGGAGGACAGTCACCGGGGAGCTGTTTTTT. Protein sequence: CASSGRTVTGELFF. V gene TRBV10-2 combines with J gene TRBJ2-2, with D maybe TRBD1 (6 bases). The V and J ends lost 4 bases and 4 bases respectively, with 10 bases between them. This CDR3 region has 14 residues. Germline CDR1 reads WSHSY; CDR2 reads SAAADI.